One sample yielded the 31 T cell receptor beta chains listed below, sequenced in a study of cytomegalovirus exposure and HLA in healthy donors. Vbeta (60) and Jbeta (13) primers were used in the PCR. Data came from immunoSEQ multiplex PCR; TCRdb stores just in-frame clones and leaves some out. This table has over 120,000 clones, approximately 84% appearing once. The material sequenced was PBMCs. These receptors were obtained from a woman aged 60-75 years in good health and CMV-seropositive.

The CDR3 DNA reads TGTGCCAGCAGTTATAACAGGGGGAATTCACCCCTCCACTTT. Amino acids: CASSYNRGNSPLHF. The chain uses TRBV6-6 and TRBJ1-6, with 8 bases fitting TRBD1. The CDR3 is 14 residues long. Germline loops: CDR1 MNHNY, CDR2 SVGAGI (reference sequence). J lost 7 bases, V lost 3 bases, and 2 bases had no gene match.

This sequence joins TRBV19 and TRBJ2-6; D is undetermined. The CDR3 has 18 amino acids. V shed 2 bases and J shed 0 bases, with 14 bases lying between them. The germline CDR1 and CDR2 sequences are LNHDA and SQIVND (reference sequence). This CDR3 is CASSIIAGRYSGANVLTF. The CDR3 region has the DNA TGTGCCAGTAGTATAATCGCCGGTCGATACTCTGGGGCCAACGTCCTGACTTTC.

The chain combines TRBV5-4 with TRBJ1-2; 10 bases align to TRBD1. V gave up 2 bases and J gave up 4 bases; unmatched junction bases: 5. Germline CDR1 is SGHNT and CDR2 is YYREEE (reference sequence). The CDR3 contains 15 residues. As DNA, the CDR3 is TGTGCCAGCAGCTTTATCGGGACAGGGGTCTATGGCTACACCTTC. Translated, it gives CASSFIGTGVYGYTF.

The V and J genes are TRBV19 and TRBJ2-6; the D gene is possibly TRBD2 (5 bases). From germline, CDR1 is LNHDA and CDR2 SQIVND (reference sequence). V shed 5 bases and J shed 0 bases, with 11 bases lying between them. This CDR3 has 16 amino acids. This CDR3 reads CASSPRGNSGANVLTF. CDR3 in DNA: TGTGCCAGTAGTCCCCGGGGAAACTCTGGGGCCAACGTCCTGACTTTC.

This chain joins TRBV9 and TRBJ2-1; no firm D call. This CDR3 is 16 amino acids long. CDR1 SGDLS and CDR2 YYNGEE come from the germline V gene. V was pared by 0 bases and J by 0 bases, with 10 bases between. The CDR3 protein is CASSVAVGSSYNEQFF. The CDR3 DNA follows: TGTGCCAGCAGCGTAGCGGTGGGCAGCTCCTACAATGAGCAGTTCTTC. Full variable domain (remainder filled in from reference TRBV9 and TRBJ2-1): DSGVTQTPKHLITATGQRVTLRCSPRSGDLSVYWYQQSLDQGLQFLIQYYNGEERAKGNILERFSAQQFPDLHSELNLSSLELGDSALYFCASSVAVGSSYNEQFFGPGTRLTVL.

The chain is built from TRBV7-9 and TRBJ1-3, with unresolved D. CDR1 is SEHNR, CDR2 FQNEAQ, per germline (reference sequence). Between the trimmed V and J ends, which lost 2 bases and 0 bases, there was a span of 5 bases. CDR3 size: 14 residues. The DNA for the CDR3 is TGTGCCAGCAGCTTACCCCTCTCTGGAAACACCATATATTTT. It is translated as CASSLPLSGNTIYF.

The chain carries TRBV5-1 and TRBJ2-5; 8 bases are shared with TRBD2. TRBJ2-7 matches the DNA end more closely, so the J call is doubtful. Germline V gene sequence: CDR1 SGHRS, CDR2 YFSETQ. The CDR3 covers 15 residues. CDR3 in DNA: TGCGCCAGCAGGGCCCTAGCGGGTGGTTCCTACGAGCAGTACTTC. It specifies CASRALAGGSYEQYF.

This chain joins TRBV2 and TRBJ2-3; D gene ambiguous. The CDR3 sequence is 14 residues long. V was pared by 7 bases and J by 0 bases, with 11 bases between. Germline loops: CDR1 SNHLY, CDR2 FYNNEI. The CDR3 is CASNVLSSTDTQYF. The CDR3 DNA is TGTGCCAGCAATGTACTTTCTAGCACAGATACGCAGTATTTT.

This rearrangement joins TRBV28 to TRBJ2-3; unclear D gene. Trimming stripped 7 bases from V and 0 bases from J, with 8 bases between. CDR3 length: 13 amino acids. CDR1 is MDHEN, CDR2 SYDVKM, per germline. DNA of the CDR3: TGTGCCAGCACAGGTCCTAGCACAGATACGCAGTATTTT. Protein product: CASTGPSTDTQYF.

This clone was seen once. The chain employs TRBV4-3 and TRBJ2-3; maybe TRBD2 (6 bases). Trimming took off 3 bases at V and 10 bases at J, with 14 bases between the two ends. This CDR3 region has 13 residues. The V gene's germline CDR1 is LGHNA and CDR2 YSLEER. The CDR3 DNA follows: TGCGCCAGCAGCCAGAACCGGGAGACGGCGCAGTATTTT. Residues: CASSQNRETAQYF.

V is TRBV28 and J is TRBJ1-5; D not certain. Deletions cut 3 bases from V and 7 bases from J, with 13 bases between. CDR1 and CDR2 (germline): MDHEN, SYDVKM. This CDR3 comprises 14 residues. The CDR3 here is CASSFSHNPQPQHF. In nucleotides, the CDR3 is TGTGCCAGCAGTTTTAGTCATAATCCCCAGCCCCAGCATTTT.

This chain links TRBV5-8 with TRBJ2-7, with D possibly matching TRBD1 (6 bases). The germline V gene has CDR1 SGHTS and CDR2 YDEGEE. V was clipped by 1 base and J by 3 bases, with 20 bases between them. The CDR3 extends over 17 amino acids. CDR3 sequence reads: CASSLSSEAGVGYEQYF. CDR3 sequence (DNA): TGTGCCAGCAGCTTGTCCTCCGAAGCAGGGGTTGGCTACGAGCAGTACTTC.

V and J are TRBV21-1 and TRBJ2-5; the table's D call, TRBD1, has no DNA check behind it. The closer fit of TRBJ2-7 to the DNA end suggests the J call may be wrong. TRBV21-1 represents a pseudogene. CDR3 length: 14 residues. The CDR3 sequence: CASITGQGADEQYF. The CDR3 DNA sequence: TGTGCCAGCATTACGGGACAGGGGGCGGACGAGCAGTACTTC.

The J gene is TRBJ1-4, the V gene TRBV6-6, with TRBD1 identical over 7 bases. The CDR3 sequence is 16 residues long. Trimming cost V 6 bases and J 0 bases; bases outside gene matches: 7. CDR1 is MNHNY and CDR2 is SVGAGI in the germline V gene (reference sequence). The CDR3 nucleotides are TGTGCCAGCAGCCCTGGACAGGCCTCAACTAATGAAAAACTGTTTTTT. Its translation: CASSPGQASTNEKLFF.

J is TRBJ2-7 and V is TRBV2; D is possibly TRBD2 (6 bases). The CDR3 is 11 residues long. Trimming stripped 6 bases from V and 3 bases from J, with 6 bases between. Per germline, CDR1 SNHLY and CDR2 FYNNEI. The CDR3 DNA reads TGTGCCAGCAGGGGGGGCTACGAGCAGTACTTC. Protein product: CASRGGYEQYF.

The V call is TRBV28, the J call TRBJ1-2, with 8 bases matching TRBD1. J gave up 8 bases and V 3 bases, and 5 bases lay outside the gene matches. This CDR3 is 13 amino acids long. Per the germline V gene, CDR1 is MDHEN and CDR2 is SYDVKM. This chain's CDR3 is CASSFRGPEGYTF. Here the CDR3 DNA reads TGTGCCAGCAGTTTCAGGGGGCCGGAGGGCTACACCTTC.

This clone has only a few counts. The chain's CDR3 is CASSLDNYEQYF. The CDR3 nucleotides are TGTGCCAGCAGCTTGGACAACTACGAGCAGTACTTC. The V gene is TRBV5-6, the J gene TRBJ2-7; D is ambiguous. Germline CDR1 reads SGHDT; CDR2 reads YYEEEE. The CDR3 totals 12 residues. V was cut by 0 bases and J by 3 bases, with 4 bases left in between.

Comments on this clone: The same CDR3 is also encoded by other DNA sequences in this sample. This chain joins TRBV5-4 and TRBJ2-7, with TRBD2 as a possible D gene (5 bases). The germline V and J ends were trimmed by 0 bases and 10 bases, with 20 bases remaining between them. The CDR3 contains 15 residues. Per the germline V gene, CDR1 is SGHNT and CDR2 is YYREEE (reference sequence). The DNA for the CDR3 is TGTGCCAGCAGCTTGGCCCGGGGTGGTAACGCCGAACAGTACTTC. Translated: CASSLARGGNAEQYF.

This sequence joins TRBV14 and TRBJ2-1; 8 bases line up with TRBD2. The germline CDR1 and CDR2 sequences are SGHDN and FVKESK. V lost 1 base to trimming and J lost 5 bases; unmatched junction nucleotides: 4. This CDR3 has 15 amino acids. CDR3 amino acids: CASSQATSGNNEQFF. Written as DNA, the CDR3 is TGTGCCAGCAGCCAAGCAACTAGCGGAAACAATGAGCAGTTCTTC.

The gene calls are TRBV5-1 and TRBJ2-6, with a possible D match to TRBD1 (6 bases). V lost 3 bases and J lost 0, with 16 bases in between. The CDR3 length is 18 residues. Germline V lookup: CDR1 SGHRS, CDR2 YFSETQ. This CDR3 is CASSYWTDNVSGANVLTF. CDR3 DNA: TGCGCCAGCAGCTACTGGACAGACAACGTCTCTGGGGCCAACGTCCTGACTTTC.

This chain links TRBV7-2 with TRBJ2-7; 10 bases fit TRBD2. The CDR3 consists of 18 residues. The germline gives CDR1 SGHTA, CDR2 FQGNSA. Trimming removed 5 bases from V and 3 bases from J; junction bases left unmatched: 16. The CDR3 sequence is CASSISAPSGSINYEQYF. CDR3 sequence (DNA): TGTGCCAGCAGCATTTCCGCCCCTAGCGGGAGCATTAACTACGAGCAGTACTTC.

The V call is TRBV6-6, the J call TRBJ2-7, with D perhaps TRBD1 (6 bases). V was pared by 5 bases and J by 1 base, with 12 bases between. The CDR3 is 14 amino acids. Per germline, CDR1 MNHNY and CDR2 SVGAGI (reference sequence). CDR3 amino acids: CASSHGQSSYEQYF. The DNA for the CDR3 is TGTGCCAGCAGTCACGGACAGAGTTCCTACGAGCAGTACTTC.

This chain joins TRBV5-8 and TRBJ1-5; 7 bases agree with TRBD1. Losses at the gene ends were 4 bases for V and 3 bases for J; bases not matched to a gene: 7. This CDR3 spans 15 amino acids. Germline V gives CDR1 SGHTS, CDR2 YDEGEE. CDR3 residues: CASSQGTAFNQPQHF. DNA for the CDR3: TGTGCCAGCAGCCAAGGGACAGCGTTCAATCAGCCCCAGCATTTT.

V and J are TRBV28 and TRBJ1-2, with D possibly matching TRBD1 (6 bases). CDR3 size: 15 residues. Per germline, CDR1 MDHEN and CDR2 SYDVKM. V was pared by 7 bases and J by 8 bases, with 23 bases between. The CDR3, as DNA: TGTGCCAGCACCTTAACCGGACGCGGGGGGCTAGGCTACACCTTC. Its translation is CASTLTGRGGLGYTF.

The chain recombines TRBV5-6 with TRBJ1-5, with D tentatively TRBD1 (6 bases). The germline V gene has CDR1 SGHDT and CDR2 YYEEEE. The CDR3 extends over 15 amino acids. V was pared by 1 base and J by 0 bases, with 8 bases between. The CDR3: CASSLTGSSNQPQHF. The CDR3 nucleotides read TGTGCCAGCAGCTTGACAGGGTCTAGCAATCAGCCCCAGCATTTT.

The genes are TRBV7-9 and TRBJ2-3, with D uncertain. Per germline, CDR1 SEHNR and CDR2 FQNEAQ (reference sequence). V was shortened by 5 bases and J by 3 bases, with 9 bases between the two germline ends. This CDR3 is built from 13 residues. The CDR3 sequence is CASSPTVTDTQYF. The CDR3 nucleotides are TGTGCCAGCAGCCCGACTGTGACAGATACGCAGTATTTT.

This clone has a single count. At the DNA level, this CDR3 is encoded by other sequences in the same sample as well. CDR3 nucleotides: TGTGCCAGCAGCTTAGGACTAGCCGGGACCGGGGAGCTGTTTTTT. It specifies CASSLGLAGTGELFF. This chain links TRBV7-8 with TRBJ2-2, with 7 bases aligning to TRBD2. CDR3 size: 15 residues. J lost 5 bases, V lost 1 base, and 4 bases had no gene match. CDR1 is SGHVS and CDR2 is FQNEAQ in the germline V gene.

This chain joins TRBV6-5 and TRBJ1-2, with unresolved D. CDR3 size: 15 residues. V was pared by 2 bases and J by 7 bases, with 17 bases between. The V gene's germline CDR1 is MNHEY and CDR2 SVGAGI. The DNA of the CDR3 is TGTGCCAGCAGTTACGGCGGGGAGAGCTCTAGTGGCTACACCTTC. This gives the protein CASSYGGESSSGYTF.

The J gene is TRBJ1-1, the V gene TRBV28, with a possible D match to TRBD1 (5 bases). Germline CDR1 and CDR2: MDHEN and SYDVKM. Trimming pared 3 bases from V and 0 bases from J, leaving 14 bases between. This CDR3 is built from 16 residues. CDR3 DNA sequence: TGTGCCAGCAGTTTTCAAACCCGGACACTGAACACTGAAGCTTTCTTT. Protein product: CASSFQTRTLNTEAFF.

This chain uses TRBV28 with TRBJ2-7; 8 nucleotides line up with TRBD2. CDR1 and CDR2 (germline): MDHEN, SYDVKM. V shed 5 bases and J 1 base; nucleotides not matched to a gene: 10. There are 16 residues in the CDR3. This CDR3 reads CASSTPPAGASYEQYF. CDR3 in DNA: TGTGCCAGCAGTACCCCCCCAGCGGGAGCTTCCTACGAGCAGTACTTC.

The CDR3 reads CASRPLAGLAYNEQFF. CDR3 bases: TGTGCCAGCAGGCCCCTAGCGGGCCTAGCCTACAATGAGCAGTTCTTC. The chain employs TRBV28 and TRBJ2-1; 8 nucleotides match TRBD2. Germline loops: CDR1 MDHEN, CDR2 SYDVKM. V trimming: 6 bases; J trimming: 2 bases; junction bases outside the gene matches: 9. This CDR3 has 16 residues.